This TCR beta chain comes out of a study of OX40 agonist ivuxolimab in advanced cancers. Regarding the complete study: Ivuxolimab was a fully human IgG2 agonistic monoclonal antibody targeting the costimulatory receptor OX40 (CD134). Prior anti-PD-1, anti-PD-L1 or anti-CTLA-4 therapy was permitted, and approximately 40% of dose-escalation patients had received checkpoint inhibitors. Of the approximately 54 patients in dose escalation, about 20 had hepatocellular carcinoma, roughly 15 had melanoma, 9 had renal cell carcinoma and 9 had head and neck cancer. Intravenous ivuxolimab was administered to patients every 2 weeks at six dose levels: 0.01, 0.1, 0.3, 1.5, 3 and 10 mg/kg. The paper describes the monotherapy dose-escalation part (N = 52 patients) of the phase I trial of ivuxolimab. The purpose of peripheral TCRbeta sequencing was to test whether ivuxolimab changed TCR sequence diversity and led to clonal T-cell expansion. Partial responses occurred in three dose-escalation patients, of whom one had hepatocellular carcinoma and two had cutaneous melanoma. In the dose-escalation cohort, 82.7% of patients were male, and the mean age was approximately 55 years, with a range of 23 to 79.

Results and caveats for the whole study, not just this receptor: The antigen specificity of the peripheral T cells that underwent clonal expansion was not determined. In partial responders in the 0.1-3.0 mg/kg groups, normalized peripheral clonal expansion was found to be among the lowest, especially among CD8+ T cells. Low levels of normalized T-cell clonal expansion were also seen in some patients who did not respond. Clonal expansion of both CD4+ and CD8+ blood T cells was observed from baseline to week 6 at doses 0.1 to 3.0 mg/kg. On average, CD8+ T cells showed more expanded clones than CD4+ T cells after ivuxolimab.

For sequencing of the TCRbeta CDR3 region, genomic DNA was extracted from the sorted cells. The immunoSEQ Assay was used to sequence the TCRbeta CDR3 regions. TCRdb obtained this table from immuneACCESS and retained in-frame rearrangements with V and J assigned. These tables miss some clones; where compared with another copy, unresolved V genes account for less than half of the shortfall, and the remainder is unexplained. The sample table contains about 50,000 clones; only one count was recorded for about 88% of them. The leading ten clones occupy about 0.58% of the sample. Patients with autoimmune disease history or receiving systemic immunosuppression were excluded from the trial. Peripheral blood for TCR sequencing was collected from all dose cohorts at baseline, on cycle 4 day 1, and on cycle 7 day 1. The samples were taken from a phase I, first-in-human, multicenter, open-label dose-escalation trial of ivuxolimab. Adults with locally advanced or metastatic melanoma, renal cell carcinoma, hepatocellular carcinoma or head and neck squamous cell carcinoma were enrolled in the trial. Before TCR sequencing, CD4+ T cells and CD8+ T cells were sorted from peripheral blood as separate populations.

A note on this clone: Its cognate antigen has yet to be identified. No base-level quality is on record; no much larger clone is a single base apart.

V has 1 base trimmed and J has 5 bases trimmed; junction bases matching no gene number 2. The CDR3 goes from the cysteine to the phenylalanine over 15 residues. Here the CDR3 DNA is all that survives: 45 bases in frame from base 1. CDR1 is given as MDHEN and CDR2 as SYDVKM, both from the germline V gene. The clonotype was recovered from an adult with an advanced solid tumor such as melanoma, head and neck, liver or kidney cancer. The V and J segments used are TRBV28 and TRBJ2-7, and 13 junction bases match TRBD2. The sample in question was CD4+ or CD8+ T cells sorted from blood, obtained in a trial of the OX40 agonist ivuxolimab. The CDR3 in this case is CASSLSTSGRHEQYF. The DNA is TGTGCCAGCAGTTTATCGACTAGCGGGAGGCACGAGCAGTACTTC.